Below, one T cell receptor (beta chain) is given with its context. The antigen is not known. This sample is drawn from a study of early stage breast cancer tumors. At the level of the study: Samples were sequenced at 7.5 to 10-fold average coverage.

Study results and limitations: Bulk DNA sequencing of unsorted cells missed chain pairing and markers. Commonly generated sequences made up most enriched TCRB sequences shared between patients. Blood repertoires resembled normal breast more than tumor.

Generated by immunoSEQ multiplex PCR, the TCRdb table keeps only in-frame clones and is missing some. The table includes tens of thousands of clones, 80% detected once. Trimming stripped 8 bases from V and 2 bases from J, with 9 bases between. Germline assignment: CDR1 MNHNS and CDR2 SASEGT. CDR3 length: 12 residues. This clonotype originated in a person aged 60 to 70 with breast cancer. V gene TRBV6-1 combines with J gene TRBJ1-1; D unresolved. Sequenced material: blood. CDR3: CASRGTNTEAFF. The CDR3 DNA is TGTGCCAGCCGCGGAACTAACACTGAAGCTTTCTTT.